This TCR beta chain was found in a study of blood T cell repertoires in COVID-19. The assay was immunoSEQ multiplex PCR, and TCRdb's table has in-frame clones only and misses some. Found here are about 290,000 clones, about nine tenths of them singletons; the top ten hold about 1.8%. Sequencing was carried out using PBMCs or T cells enriched from blood (not recorded which). The origin of this receptor is a woman in her forties who had recovered from COVID-19.

CDR3 DNA sequence: TGTGCCAGCAGCCGGGGACTCCTTCCCGGGGAGCTGTTTTTT. Residues: CASSRGLLPGELFF. V gene TRBV3-1 (or the pseudogene TRBV3-2) combines with J gene TRBJ2-2; tentative D call: TRBD2 (6 bases). V shed 4 bases and J shed 6 bases, with 12 bases lying between them. The germline gives CDR1 LGHDT, CDR2 YNNKEL (reference sequence). This CDR3 has 14 amino acids.